This TCR beta chain is from a study of blood T cell repertoires in COVID-19 (dated by TCRdb to the early 2020s). As for the study more broadly: Samples from collaborators originated in the United States, Italy and Spain and spanned both the acute and convalescent phases of COVID-19. Where HLA class I and class II types were available, the types were taken from metadata supplied by the sample provider, not from assay-based typing. The dataset comprised deeply sampled blood TCRbeta repertoires from subjects exposed to, actively infected with, or recovered from COVID-19. The prospective study material was composed of cDNA or gDNA derived from T cells, B-cell-depleted T cells, or PBMCs. Nearly every sample came with metadata listing a de-identified subject ID, COVID-19 status, age in years and sex. The repertoires were made available in a free public database intended to serve as a resource for research on the immune response to SARS-CoV-2. Samples came from the ongoing ImmuneRACE study (first 160 participants) plus 1,254 subjects from 6 global collaborators. Summary of the overall study and its limitations: How much clinical and demographic metadata was included differed by source and by participant, and the metadata was provided uncurated.

A word on this clone: The specificity of this receptor is unknown. No base quality values were provided; no much bigger clone lies one nucleotide off.

Each collaborating institution followed its own protocols to collect whole blood in K2EDTA tubes. Collaborator samples were shipped for TCRbeta analysis as frozen whole blood, isolated PBMCs, or DNA extracted from either sample type. TCRbeta CDR3 regions were amplified from genomic DNA by means of the immunoSEQ Assay, a bias-controlled multiplex PCR. Concerning the study's data processing: The number of nucleated cells in each sample was estimated by amplification of reference gene primers within the assay. Sequence reads were collapsed and filtered to measure the absolute abundance of every unique TCRbeta CDR3 rearrangement. For each sample, productive Simpson clonality was calculated by taking the square root of Simpson's diversity index across productive rearrangements. As stored in TCRdb, this immuneACCESS dataset retains in-frame rearrangements with V and J assigned. A fraction of the clones does not appear; measured against another copy, unresolved V genes explain less than half of the discrepancy, and the remainder lacks a known reason. Clone size and V and J calls were adopted from that table, with D and trimming inferred from the DNA. This sample comprises around 100,000 clones, approximately 86% of them detected only once. Roughly 4.6% of the sample goes to the ten largest clones.

Sequenced input: peripheral blood. The receptor was derived from a human donor in a cohort sampled during active COVID-19.

The nucleotide sequence reads as follows: TGTGCCAGCAGTTCGGGACTAGCGGGAGGGCCCGGGCAGTACTTC. This yields the protein CASSSGLAGGPGQYF. The sequence links TRBV28 to TRBJ2-7; the junction holds 16 bases that match TRBD2. From cysteine to phenylalanine, the CDR3 is 15 amino acids long. This entry keeps only the CDR3 DNA: 45 bases, framed from base 1. The CDR1 and CDR2 encoded by the germline V gene are MDHEN and SYDVKM. After removal of 4 bases from V and 9 bases from J, the junction retains 6 bases not matched to a gene. The full variable domain, completed from the reference TRBV28 and TRBJ2-7 proteins outside the CDR3, reads DVKVTQSSRYLVKRTGEKVFLECVQDMDHENMFWYRQDPGLGLRLIYFSYDVKMKEKGDIPEGYSVSREKKERFSLILESASTNQTSMYLCASSSGLAGGPGQYFGPGTRLTVT.